This TCR beta chain is from a study of CD8 T cells in ankylosing spondylitis. General study points: A motif of 8 or 9 highly homologous TCR beta variants was seen as apparently characteristic of ankylosing spondylitis blood.

MiXCR, applied by TCRdb to the 5' RACE reads, yields one record per CDR3 protein. The table lists around 430,000 distinct CDR3 sequences, 17% of them singletons. Remarks on this clonotype: As yet, its antigen is unknown.

CDR1 is SGDLS and CDR2 is YYNGEE in the germline V gene. V dropped 4 bases and J dropped 5 bases, with 12 bases sitting between them. This CDR3 has 13 residues. Sequences were obtained from blood, either unsorted or a sorted T cell fraction (not recorded which). V and J are TRBV9 and TRBJ2-5; unclear D gene. This receptor was taken from a male donor with ankylosing spondylitis. The CDR3 nucleotides are TGTGCCAGCAGCCCCCCCTCCCTGGAGACCCAGTACTTC. Protein product: CASSPPSLETQYF.